These 29 T cell receptor beta chains share one sample of origin, sequenced in a study of blood T cell repertoires in COVID-19. Method: immunoSEQ multiplex PCR; TCRdb's copy keeps in-frame clones and lacks some. The table lists about 67,000 clones, about nine tenths of them singletons. The specimen sequenced was peripheral blood. The receptor set was obtained from a man in his fifties with active COVID-19.

The chain recombines TRBV7-2 with TRBJ2-7, with TRBD1 matching over 8 bases. Per germline, CDR1 SGHTA and CDR2 FQGNSA. This CDR3 has 15 residues. The V segment lost 5 bases and the J segment 3 bases; nucleotides outside the gene matches: 9. The CDR3 nucleotides read TGTGCCAGCAGCCCCGACTGGACAGGGCGCTACGAGCAGTACTTC. Encoded protein: CASSPDWTGRYEQYF.

The chain joins TRBV24-1 to TRBJ2-1; no clear D. V was shortened by 3 bases and J by 0 bases, with 14 bases between the two germline ends. This CDR3 contains 17 residues. Germline CDR1 reads KGHDR; CDR2 reads SFDVKD. As DNA, the CDR3 is TGTGCCACCAGTGATCCGTCTAGTCCCCGCTCCTACAATGAGCAGTTCTTC. Residues: CATSDPSSPRSYNEQFF.

The chain has TRBV11-3 and TRBJ2-6; 8 bases line up with TRBD1. J was trimmed by 2 bases and V by 2 bases; bases with no gene match: 5. This CDR3 spans 17 amino acids. The germline V gene has CDR1 SGHNT and CDR2 YENEEA. The CDR3 DNA reads TGTGCCAGCAGCTTATATACAGGGGGAACTGGGGCCAACGTCCTGACTTTC. Its translation: CASSLYTGGTGANVLTF.

The genes are TRBV3-1 (or the pseudogene TRBV3-2) and TRBJ2-4; 10 bases align to TRBD1. Trimming removed 5 bases from V and 5 bases from J; junction bases left unmatched: 9. Germline CDR1 LGHDT, CDR2 YNNKEL (reference sequence). CDR3 size: 16 residues. CDR3 in amino acids: CASSSGTGVAQNIQYF. In DNA form, the CDR3 reads TGTGCCAGCAGCTCCGGGACAGGGGTCGCACAAAACATTCAGTACTTC.

The chain joins TRBV16 to TRBJ2-1, with 8 bases identical to TRBD2. CDR3 length: 16 residues. Trimming removed 1 base from V and 9 bases from J; junction bases left unmatched: 11. Germline V gene data show CDR1 as KGHSY and CDR2 as FQNENV. The CDR3: CASSQLGLASQGEQFF. The CDR3, as DNA: TGTGCCAGCAGCCAATTAGGACTAGCCTCCCAGGGTGAGCAGTTCTTC.

This rearrangement joins TRBV5-1 to TRBJ2-7; the D is unclear. The CDR3 is 14 residues long. V gave up 2 bases and J gave up 2 bases, with 11 bases separating them. Germline CDR1 is SGHRS and CDR2 is YFSETQ. CDR3 bases: TGCGCCAGCAGCTTTTTCTCCGCGACCTACGAGCAGTACTTC. The encoded protein is CASSFFSATYEQYF.

This chain uses TRBV27 with TRBJ2-2; 8 bases map to TRBD1. The CDR3 runs to 16 residues. Trimming cost V 4 bases and J 1 base; bases outside gene matches: 5. Germline CDR1 is MNHEY and CDR2 is SMNVEV (reference sequence). In DNA, the CDR3 is TGTGCCAGCAGTTCCCAGGGGACAGGGAACACCGGGGAGCTGTTTTTT. Its protein is CASSSQGTGNTGELFF.

The V and J genes are TRBV11-3 and TRBJ2-7; the D is unclear. The V end lost 4 bases, the J end lost 4 bases, and 8 bases lay between the germline ends. The CDR3 runs to 12 residues. CDR1 SGHNT and CDR2 YENEEA come from the germline V gene. The CDR3 coding sequence is TGTGCCAGCAGCTCGCAGGTTTACGAGCAGTACTTC. Its protein is CASSSQVYEQYF. The variable domain in full, with the rest retrieved from reference TRBV11-3 and TRBJ2-7, is EAGVVQSPRYKIIEKKQPVAFWCNPISGHNTLYWYLQNLGQGPELLIRYENEEAVDDSQLPKDRFSAERLKGVDSTLKIQPAELGDSAVYLCASSSQVYEQYFGPGTRLTVT.

The chain joins TRBV24-1 to TRBJ2-1; 10 nucleotides match TRBD2. Germline trimming cut 3 bases from V and 2 bases from J; bases unmatched to any gene: 3. CDR3 length: 16 amino acids. The germline gives CDR1 KGHDR, CDR2 SFDVKD. The CDR3 here is CATSDQRGGTYNEQFF. CDR3 DNA sequence: TGTGCCACCAGTGATCAGCGGGGGGGGACCTACAATGAGCAGTTCTTC.

The rearrangement links TRBV28 to TRBJ1-5, with a tentative D call TRBD1 (6 bases). The CDR3 spans 14 residues. The V gene's germline CDR1 is MDHEN and CDR2 SYDVKM. V was cut by 8 bases and J by 7 bases, with 18 bases left in between. The CDR3 bases are TGTGCCAGCCAGATTTCAGGGGCCGGACAGCCCCAGCATTTT. This gives the protein CASQISGAGQPQHF. The full variable domain, in which reference TRBV28 and TRBJ1-5 provide the parts outside the CDR3, is DVKVTQSSRYLVKRTGEKVFLECVQDMDHENMFWYRQDPGLGLRLIYFSYDVKMKEKGDIPEGYSVSREKKERFSLILESASTNQTSMYLCASQISGAGQPQHFGDGTRLSIL.

The genes are TRBV20-1 and TRBJ1-2, with 7 bases lining up with TRBD1. V lost 3 bases, J lost 13 bases, and 8 bases stayed unmatched. The CDR3 totals 11 residues. CDR1 is DFQATT, CDR2 SNEGSKA, per germline (reference sequence). CDR3 nucleotide sequence: TGCAGTGCTAGGCTAGGGGGCCCCTTCACCTTC. It encodes CSARLGGPFTF.

This clone occurred once. V is TRBV4-1 and J is TRBJ1-3, with unresolved D. The CDR3 contains 15 residues. The V end lost 4 bases, the J end lost 0 bases, and 10 bases lay between the germline ends. The germline V gene encodes CDR1 MGHRA and CDR2 YSYEKL. CDR3 loop: CASSPKSGSGNTIYF. The DNA for the CDR3 is TGCGCCAGCAGCCCCAAATCAGGCTCTGGAAACACCATATATTTT.

V and J are TRBV3-1 (or the pseudogene TRBV3-2) and TRBJ1-2; 9 nucleotides match TRBD1. CDR3 length: 16 residues. V shed 3 bases, J shed 0 bases, and the junction held 5 bases outside the gene matches. CDR1 and CDR2 (germline): LGHDT, YNNKEL (reference sequence). The CDR3 DNA follows: TGTGCCAGCAGCCACGGGCGACAGGGGGCTAACTATGGCTACACCTTC. Protein product: CASSHGRQGANYGYTF.

The CDR3 here is CASSLPGNVGYTF. The DNA for the CDR3 is TGTGCCAGCAGCCTCCCGGGAAACGTCGGCTACACCTTC. The gene calls are TRBV5-6 and TRBJ1-2; D gene ambiguous. Germline V gene sequence: CDR1 SGHDT, CDR2 YYEEEE. The CDR3 length is 13 residues. The V gene lost 4 bases and the J gene lost 8 bases, with 15 bases spanning the gap.

The CDR3 DNA is TGTGCCAGCAGTCCCGGGACAGGGGGTACTGAAGCTTTCTTT. It encodes CASSPGTGGTEAFF. The rearrangement links TRBV7-9 to TRBJ1-1; 11 nucleotides match TRBD1. In germline, CDR1 is SEHNR, CDR2 FQNEAQ (reference sequence). This CDR3 spans 14 amino acids. The V segment lost 6 bases and the J segment 5 bases; nucleotides outside the gene matches: 5.

J is TRBJ1-1 and V is TRBV19; TRBD1 is a possible D gene (6 bases). The germline V gene has CDR1 LNHDA and CDR2 SQIVND (reference sequence). The CDR3 runs to 15 residues. Trimming cost V 6 bases and J 1 base, with 15 bases left between them. CDR3 in DNA: TGTGCCAGTAGCCTCCGACAGGTCGCGAACACTGAAGCTTTCTTT. Residues: CASSLRQVANTEAFF. The full variable domain, in which reference TRBV19 and TRBJ1-1 provide the parts outside the CDR3, is DGGITQSPKYLFRKEGQNVTLSCEQNLNHDAMYWYRQDPGQGLRLIYYSQIVNDFQKGDIAEGYSVSREKKESFPLTVTSAQKNPTAFYLCASSLRQVANTEAFFGQGTRLTVV.

The chain is built from TRBV18 and TRBJ2-3; tentatively, D is TRBD2 (5 bases). V lost 6 bases to trimming and J lost 4 bases, with 14 bases between them. The germline CDR1 and CDR2 sequences are KGHSH and LQKENI. The CDR3 has 14 residues. CDR3 region: CASSGEQAPDTQYF. The CDR3 coding sequence is TGTGCCAGCTCCGGGGAGCAAGCCCCAGATACGCAGTATTTT.

The chain couples TRBV29-1 to TRBJ2-3; D is possibly TRBD2 (6 bases). Per germline, CDR1 SQVTM and CDR2 ANQGSEA. The CDR3 length is 14 residues. Between the trimmed V and J ends, which lost 1 base and 5 bases, there was a span of 13 bases. This CDR3 reads CSVEGEVSGDTQYF. The CDR3 DNA is TGCAGCGTTGAAGGGGAGGTCAGTGGAGATACGCAGTATTTT.

The table lists this clone with a few counts. The chain combines TRBV3-1 (or the pseudogene TRBV3-2) with TRBJ1-3; D gene ambiguous. Trimming left V 3 bases short and J 2 bases short, with 8 bases between. This CDR3 comprises 14 residues. Germline V gives CDR1 LGHDT, CDR2 YNNKEL (reference sequence). Here the CDR3 reads CASSQNFAGNTIYF. The CDR3 nucleotides read TGTGCCAGCAGCCAGAACTTCGCTGGAAACACCATATATTTT.

The V gene is TRBV25-1, the J gene TRBJ2-3, with TRBD2 matching 12 bases. Germline lookup yields CDR1 MGHDK and CDR2 SYGVNS. Losses at the gene ends were 5 bases for V and 6 bases for J; bases not matched to a gene: 3. The CDR3 is 14 residues long. This CDR3 reads CASSWTSGVDTQYF. The CDR3 DNA reads as TGTGCCAGCAGTTGGACTAGCGGGGTGGATACGCAGTATTTT.

This chain uses TRBV7-2 with TRBJ2-7; 10 bases align to TRBD2. Germline CDR1 SGHTA, CDR2 FQGNSA. This CDR3 has 15 residues. The V and J ends lost 0 bases and 4 bases, in that order; junction bases with no gene match: 3. The CDR3 protein is CASSLAPAGGYEQYF. The CDR3 DNA reads TGTGCCAGCAGCTTAGCTCCAGCGGGAGGGTACGAGCAGTACTTC.

The J gene is TRBJ2-2, the V gene TRBV19, with TRBD2 as a possible D gene (6 bases). Germline CDR1 reads LNHDA; CDR2 reads SQIVND (reference sequence). CDR3 length: 15 amino acids. V lost 6 bases, J lost 1 base, and 12 bases lay in between. CDR3 DNA: TGTGCCAGTAGCCCGCGGGGAGGGAACACCGGGGAGCTGTTTTTT. Translation: CASSPRGGNTGELFF.

This clone was seen a single time. The V gene is TRBV5-8, the J gene TRBJ2-6; a weak D match, TRBD1 (6 bases). Germline-derived CDR1 and CDR2 are SGHTS and YDEGEE. The CDR3 length is 17 residues. Trimming cost V 4 bases and J 3 bases, with 17 bases left between them. This CDR3 is CASSHGSWGRGANVLTF. Written as DNA, the CDR3 is TGTGCCAGCAGCCACGGAAGTTGGGGGCGTGGGGCCAACGTCCTGACTTTC.

This clone has a single count. CDR3 amino acids: CASSLSSGETQYF. The CDR3 DNA reads TGTGCCAGCAGCTTGTCTTCGGGGGAGACCCAGTACTTC. The chain combines TRBV5-6 with TRBJ2-5, with D possibly TRBD2 on 5 matching bases. Germline loops: CDR1 SGHDT, CDR2 YYEEEE. V was pared by 1 base and J by 5 bases, with 9 bases between. The CDR3 covers 13 residues. Based on the CDR3 plus reference TRBV5-6 and TRBJ2-5, the full variable domain is DAGVTQSPTHLIKTRGQQVTLRCSPKSGHDTVSWYQQALGQGPQFIFQYYEEEERQRGNFPDRFSGHQFPNYSSELNVNALLLGDSALYLCASSLSSGETQYFGPGTRLLVL.

This chain uses TRBV9 with TRBJ2-3; D might be TRBD2 (5 bases). V was shortened by 4 bases and J by 4 bases, with 25 bases between the two germline ends. Germline CDR1 and CDR2: SGDLS and YYNGEE. The CDR3 runs to 18 residues. The CDR3 DNA follows: TGTGCCAGCAGCCCCCGAGGAGGTCTAGCAGTCCCCCCAGATACGCAGTATTTT. Protein product: CASSPRGGLAVPPDTQYF. The whole variable domain, remainder taken from reference TRBV9 and TRBJ2-3, is DSGVTQTPKHLITATGQRVTLRCSPRSGDLSVYWYQQSLDQGLQFLIQYYNGEERAKGNILERFSAQQFPDLHSELNLSSLELGDSALYFCASSPRGGLAVPPDTQYFGPGTRLTVL.

The chain is built from TRBV30 and TRBJ1-2; D perhaps matches TRBD1 (6 bases). Germline V gene sequence: CDR1 GTSNPN, CDR2 SVGIG (reference sequence). V was trimmed by 3 bases and J by 7 bases, leaving 9 bases between them. This CDR3 has 11 amino acids. The CDR3, as DNA: TGTGCCTGGAGCCCAGGGGTTGGCTACACCTTC. Its translation: CAWSPGVGYTF.

J is TRBJ2-5 and V is TRBV29-1; perhaps TRBD2 as D (5 bases). V was clipped by 4 bases and J by 5 bases, with 11 bases between them. Germline V gene sequence: CDR1 SQVTM, CDR2 ANQGSEA. The CDR3 runs to 12 residues. CDR3 protein: CSVVGSWETQYF. In nucleotides, the CDR3 is TGCAGCGTTGTTGGGAGTTGGGAGACCCAGTACTTC.

DNA for the CDR3: TGTGCCAGCTCGGGACAGGGTGGTCCCTACGAGCAGTACTTC. It translates to CASSGQGGPYEQYF. V usage is TRBV6-5 and J usage is TRBJ2-7, with TRBD1 matching over 9 bases. The V and J ends lost 8 bases and 2 bases, in that order; junction bases with no gene match: 7. Germline V gene data show CDR1 as MNHEY and CDR2 as SVGAGI. This CDR3 has 14 residues.

V gene TRBV6-5 combines with J gene TRBJ2-1; perhaps TRBD2 as D (6 bases). V was trimmed by 11 bases and J by 7 bases, leaving 18 bases between them. Germline lookup yields CDR1 MNHEY and CDR2 SVGAGI. The CDR3 has 13 amino acids. The CDR3 bases are TGTGCCGCGCGGGATTTTATACAGAATGAGCAGTTCTTC. Translation gives CAARDFIQNEQFF.